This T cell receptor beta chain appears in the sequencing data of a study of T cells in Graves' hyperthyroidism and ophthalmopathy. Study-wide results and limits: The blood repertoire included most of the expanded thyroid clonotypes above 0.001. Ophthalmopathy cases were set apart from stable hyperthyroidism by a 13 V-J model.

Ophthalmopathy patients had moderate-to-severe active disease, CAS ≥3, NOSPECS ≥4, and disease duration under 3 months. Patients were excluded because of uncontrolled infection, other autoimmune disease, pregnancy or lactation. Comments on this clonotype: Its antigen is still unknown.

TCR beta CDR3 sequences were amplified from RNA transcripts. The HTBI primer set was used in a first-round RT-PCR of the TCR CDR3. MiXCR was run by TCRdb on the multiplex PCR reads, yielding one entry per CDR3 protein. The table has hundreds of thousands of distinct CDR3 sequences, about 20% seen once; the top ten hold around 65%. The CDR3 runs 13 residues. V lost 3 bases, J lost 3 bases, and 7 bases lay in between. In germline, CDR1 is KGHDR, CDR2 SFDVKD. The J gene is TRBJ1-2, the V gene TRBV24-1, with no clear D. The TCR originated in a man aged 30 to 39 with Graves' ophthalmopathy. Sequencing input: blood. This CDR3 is CATSDGAYYGYTF. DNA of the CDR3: TGTGCCACCAGTGATGGTGCCTACTATGGCTACACCTTC.